The 27 T cell receptor beta chains below come from one sample, sequenced in a study of T-cell reconstitution after alpha-beta-depleted transplantation in children. The library targeted TCRbeta and was prepared with unique molecular identifiers. A single record per CDR3 protein comes from TCRdb applying MiXCR to the PCR reads. The table records roughly 300,000 distinct CDR3 sequences, approximately 10% of them present only once. The sample in question was peripheral blood, obtained 180 days after TCRalphabeta/CD19-depleted stem cell transplant. These receptors came from a male patient between 2 and 15 years old who had a stem cell transplant for chronic granulomatous disease, so the T cells may come from the graft donor.

This clonotype was recorded many times. The V and J genes are TRBV11-2 and TRBJ2-5; 8 nucleotides match TRBD2. Trimming took 5 bases from V and 4 from J; bases not matched to a gene: 12. The CDR3 is made up of 16 amino acids. CDR1 is SGHAT and CDR2 is FQNNGV in the germline V gene. The DNA for the CDR3 is TGTGCCAGCAGCCCTCTAACGGGAGGGACCGGAGAGACCCAGTACTTC. This gives the protein CASSPLTGGTGETQYF. The complete variable domain, with remaining parts taken from reference TRBV11-2 and TRBJ2-5, reads EAGVAQSPRYKIIEKRQSVAFWCNPISGHATLYWYQQILGQGPKLLIQFQNNGVVDDSQLPKDRFSAERLKGVDSTLKIQPAKLEDSAVYLCASSPLTGGTGETQYFGPGTRLLVL.

As concerns this clonotype: A read error may explain this, as a much larger clone is one base away. This rearrangement joins TRBV28 to TRBJ2-4, with D perhaps matching TRBD2 (5 bases). Germline CDR1 reads MDHEN; CDR2 reads SYDVKM. The CDR3 sequence is 13 residues long. V dropped 6 bases and J dropped 5 bases, with 11 bases sitting between them. This CDR3 is CASSQYGENIQYF. DNA for the CDR3: TGTGCCAGCAGCCAGTACGGGGAAAACATTCAGTACTTC.

This clonotype was picked up many times. The chain has TRBV24-1 and TRBJ2-1; tentatively, D is TRBD1 (6 bases). Trimming shortened V by 10 bases and J by 7 bases, and 16 bases separated the two germline ends. Germline CDR1 KGHDR, CDR2 SFDVKD. This CDR3 is 13 amino acids long. The CDR3 sequence: CATSLGAENEQFF. The CDR3 DNA reads as TGTGCCACGAGTCTGGGGGCCGAGAATGAGCAGTTCTTC.

This clonotype occurred a few times. The junction differs from germline at one of its ends, possibly a read error. The chain employs TRBV27 and TRBJ1-2, with D possibly matching TRBD1 (6 bases). This CDR3 is built from 15 residues. In germline, CDR1 is MNHEY, CDR2 SMNVEV (reference sequence). CDR3 DNA: TGTGCCAGCAGTTTATTTGGGGGCTCTAACTATGGCTACCCCTTC. This gives the protein CASSLFGGSNYGYPF.

This clonotype was counted many times. This chain uses TRBV27 with TRBJ2-1, with 9 bases matching TRBD2. V was clipped by 5 bases and J by 7 bases; unmatched bases: 9. The CDR3 runs to 15 residues. Germline V gene data show CDR1 as MNHEY and CDR2 as SMNVEV (reference sequence). CDR3 region: CASSPLAGVNNEQFF. As DNA, the CDR3 is TGTGCCAGCAGTCCGTTAGCGGGAGTGAATAATGAGCAGTTCTTC.

At least ten counts were recorded for this clonotype. The genes are TRBV6-5 and TRBJ2-7, with TRBD1 matching over 7 bases. There are 14 residues in the CDR3. J lost 6 bases, V lost 5 bases, and 10 bases had no gene match. CDR1 and CDR2 (germline): MNHEY, SVGAGI. In DNA form, the CDR3 reads TGTGCCAGCAGTACCCGCGGACAGGCTGTCGAGCAGTACTTC. This sequence encodes CASSTRGQAVEQYF.

This chain links TRBV6-1 with TRBJ2-7, with 10 bases that match TRBD1. There are 14 residues in the CDR3. CDR1 MNHNS and CDR2 SASEGT come from the germline V gene. V lost 7 bases, J lost 3 bases, and 6 bases stayed unmatched. The CDR3 reads CASIPGQGRYEQYF. The CDR3 nucleotides read TGTGCCAGCATCCCGGGACAGGGGCGCTACGAGCAGTACTTC.

This clonotype was recorded at least ten times. V usage is TRBV7-2 and J usage is TRBJ2-1, with TRBD2 identical over 7 bases. CDR3 length: 15 amino acids. After removal of 5 bases from V and 4 bases from J, the junction contained 8 bases not matched to a gene. Germline V gives CDR1 SGHTA, CDR2 FQGNSA. The CDR3 loop reads CASSPDLAAYNEQFF. In DNA form, the CDR3 reads TGTGCCAGCAGCCCGGACCTAGCGGCGTACAATGAGCAGTTCTTC. The entire variable domain, with the rest obtained from reference TRBV7-2 and TRBJ2-1, is as follows: GAGVSQSPSNKVTEKGKDVELRCDPISGHTALYWYRQSLGQGLEFLIYFQGNSAPDKSGLPSDRFSAERTGGSVSTLTIQRTQQEDSAVYLCASSPDLAAYNEQFFGPGTRLTVL.

The table lists this clonotype with a few counts. The rearrangement uses TRBV18 and TRBJ2-1, with 8 bases matching TRBD2. The J segment lost 8 bases and the V segment lost 0 bases, leaving 9 bases of the junction unmatched. The CDR3 has 16 residues. Germline V gene sequence: CDR1 KGHSH, CDR2 LQKENI. Here the CDR3 DNA reads TGTGCCAGCTCACCACCAGCGGGAGTGGGCAATGATGAGCAGTTCTTC. It is translated as CASSPPAGVGNDEQFF.

In this sample, this clonotype turned up many times. The V and J genes are TRBV29-1 and TRBJ2-7; weak D call: TRBD1 (5 bases). Trimming pared 7 bases from V and 5 bases from J, leaving 18 bases between. CDR1 and CDR2 from the germline V gene are SQVTM and ANQGSEA. The CDR3 sequence is 13 residues long. CDR3 DNA: TGCAGCGCCATCGGTCCAGGGCCCCACGAGCAGTACTTC. Its protein product is CSAIGPGPHEQYF.

This clonotype occurred many times. The chain recombines TRBV7-9 with TRBJ2-5, with TRBD1 matching 8 bases. V was pared by 6 bases and J by 4 bases, with 4 bases of the junction left unmatched. Germline CDR1 is SEHNR and CDR2 is FQNEAQ (reference sequence). This CDR3 has 13 residues. The CDR3 sequence: CASRDRDRETQYF. The CDR3 nucleotides read TGTGCCAGCAGGGACAGGGATCGAGAGACCCAGTACTTC.

This clonotype appeared many times. An end of the junction does not agree with germline; a read error may underlie this. This chain connects TRBV7-7 to TRBJ2-5, with D tentatively TRBD2 (6 bases). Germline CDR1 is SSHAT and CDR2 is FNYEAQ (reference sequence). CDR3 length equals 14 residues. CDR3 in DNA: TGTGCTAGCAGACAACTAGCTCCCCAAGAGACCCAGTACTTC. Its protein is CASRQLAPQETQYF.

This clonotype was seen a handful of times. This sequence joins TRBV7-2 and TRBJ1-5; D remains unclear. CDR3 size: 15 residues. V lost 1 base to trimming and J lost 7 bases, with 14 bases between them. Germline CDR1 reads SGHTA; CDR2 reads FQGNSA. Written as DNA, the CDR3 is TGTGCCAGCAGCTTAGAGGGTAATAGGAGGCAGCCCCAGCATTTT. Its protein is CASSLEGNRRQPQHF.

This clonotype has just a few counts. The V gene is TRBV5-4, the J gene TRBJ2-7; unclear D gene. The CDR3 covers 12 residues. V was trimmed by 0 bases and J by 6 bases, leaving 7 bases between them. Germline V lookup: CDR1 SGHNT, CDR2 YYREEE (reference sequence). The CDR3 DNA is TGTGCCAGCAGCTTGGGGCGCCGCGAGCAGTACTTC. Its translation: CASSLGRREQYF.

The sample holds a few counts of this clonotype. J is TRBJ2-7 and V is TRBV25-1; TRBD2 agrees at 12 bases. CDR3 length equals 14 residues. CDR1 is MGHDK, CDR2 SYGVNS, per germline. V was pared by 4 bases and J by 2 bases, with 0 bases of the junction left unmatched. The CDR3 reads CASSASGRAYEQYF. DNA of the CDR3: TGTGCCAGCAGTGCTAGCGGGAGGGCCTACGAGCAGTACTTC.

This clonotype was observed many times. This sequence joins TRBV29-1 and TRBJ2-1, with TRBD2 identical over 9 bases. Germline V lookup: CDR1 SQVTM, CDR2 ANQGSEA. This CDR3 region has 16 residues. The V and J ends lost 6 bases and 3 bases, in that order; junction bases with no gene match: 12. CDR3: CSVRGGEGYDYNEQFF. The CDR3, as DNA: TGCAGCGTCCGCGGGGGGGAGGGATACGACTACAATGAGCAGTTCTTC.

The table lists this clonotype with many counts. This sequence joins TRBV11-2 and TRBJ2-1, with 7 bases matching TRBD2. The junction had 6 bases not matched to a gene; V was cut back by 6 bases and J by 4 bases. The CDR3 is made up of 14 amino acids. The germline V gene encodes CDR1 SGHAT and CDR2 FQNNGV. In DNA, the CDR3 is TGTGCCAGCAGTCGCAGCGGGATTTACAATGAGCAGTTCTTC. Translated, it gives CASSRSGIYNEQFF.

This clonotype was counted at least ten times. The rearrangement joins TRBV6-5 to TRBJ1-3; no reliable D call. Trimming took off 2 bases at V and 4 bases at J, with 6 bases between the two ends. This CDR3 contains 13 residues. Looked up from germline, CDR1 is MNHEY and CDR2 is SVGAGI. CDR3 bases: TGTGCCAGCAGTTACAGGGAAGGAAACACCATATATTTT. This encodes CASSYREGNTIYF.

This clonotype came up a few times. V and J are TRBV5-4 and TRBJ2-1; tentatively, D is TRBD1 or TRBD2 (5 bases each). Germline values: CDR1 SGHNT, CDR2 YYREEE (reference sequence). The CDR3 loop spans 15 amino acids. The V gene lost 2 bases and the J gene lost 4 bases, with 13 bases spanning the gap. The chain's CDR3 is CASSLPRGAYNEQFF. As DNA, the CDR3 is TGTGCCAGCAGCTTACCGAGAGGGGCTTACAATGAGCAGTTCTTC.

This clonotype was recorded many times. The chain has TRBV18 and TRBJ2-7, with TRBD2 identical over 9 bases. V was pared by 6 bases and J by 3 bases, with 6 bases of the junction left unmatched. Per the germline V gene, CDR1 is KGHSH and CDR2 is LQKENI. The CDR3 loop spans 14 amino acids. The CDR3 sequence: CASSGGAGGYEQYF. Here the CDR3 DNA reads TGTGCCAGCTCCGGCGGAGCGGGAGGCTACGAGCAGTACTTC.

Regarding this clonotype: A much larger clone differs by one base, so this may be a read error. This chain joins TRBV7-2 and TRBJ2-1; D might be TRBD1 (6 bases). This CDR3 is 13 amino acids long. Trimming stripped 5 bases from V and 6 bases from J, with 11 bases between. Germline CDR1 is SGHTA and CDR2 is FQGNSA. The CDR3 DNA reads as TGTGCCAGCAGCACCTCACAGGGCAATGAGCAGTTCTTC. This gives the protein CASSTSQGNEQFF.

The CDR3 DNA reads TGCAGTGCTAGCGGGAGGGGGTGGACAGATACGCAGTATTTT. It is translated as CSASGRGWTDTQYF. The chain has TRBV20-1 and TRBJ2-3, with TRBD2 identical over 8 bases. CDR1 and CDR2 (germline): DFQATT, SNEGSKA (reference sequence). V lost 3 bases, J lost 3 bases, and 5 bases stayed unmatched. This CDR3 has 14 amino acids.

Ten or more counts support this clonotype. V is TRBV18 and J is TRBJ2-2; D might be TRBD1 (5 bases). This CDR3 spans 16 amino acids. V gave up 3 bases and J gave up 3 bases, with 14 bases separating them. Germline V gene data show CDR1 as KGHSH and CDR2 as LQKENI. CDR3: CASSPPWKGDTGELFF. The CDR3 DNA is TGTGCCAGCTCACCCCCATGGAAAGGGGACACCGGGGAGCTGTTTTTT.

This clonotype was recorded many times. J is TRBJ1-1 and V is TRBV5-1; D is possibly TRBD1 (5 bases). V lost 2 bases, J lost 1 base, and 12 bases lay in between. The germline V gene has CDR1 SGHRS and CDR2 YFSETQ. The CDR3 spans 15 residues. CDR3 region: CASSFRGRENTEAFF. Here the CDR3 DNA reads TGCGCCAGCAGCTTTCGGGGACGGGAGAACACTGAAGCTTTCTTT.

Concerning this clonotype: This could be a read error, since a much larger clone is one nucleotide away. This chain joins TRBV5-1 and TRBJ2-1, with 9 bases that match TRBD1. The length of the CDR3 is 15 residues. Per the germline V gene, CDR1 is SGHRS and CDR2 is YFSETQ. CDR3 in amino acids: CASGLGAGQGSEQFF. CDR3 in DNA: TGCGCCAGCGGCTTGGGGGCCGGACAGGGGTCGGAACAGTTCTTC.

Many counts were recorded for this clonotype. This chain uses TRBV7-8 with TRBJ2-1; TRBD2 agrees at 8 bases. Germline V gives CDR1 SGHVS, CDR2 FQNEAQ. The CDR3 length is 15 residues. The V and J ends lost 2 bases and 7 bases, in that order; junction bases with no gene match: 7. CDR3 coding DNA: TGTGCCAGCAGCTTAAGGTCGGGAGGGCCAAATGAGCAGTTCTTC. Amino acids: CASSLRSGGPNEQFF.

This clonotype was observed many times. J is TRBJ2-3 and V is TRBV7-3; no definite D call. This CDR3 has 18 residues. Between the trimmed V and J ends, which lost 5 bases and 3 bases, there was a span of 24 bases. Germline V lookup: CDR1 SGHTA, CDR2 FQGTGA. Written as DNA, the CDR3 is TGTGCCAGCAGCCCACTCCCCATAGGGCAGGCTGTTACAGATACGCAGTATTTT. This translates into CASSPLPIGQAVTDTQYF.